These 7 T cell receptor beta chains were sequenced from one sample in a study of T-cell memory formation after mild COVID-19. TCRdb fed the 5' RACE reads into MiXCR, producing one record per CDR3 protein. The sample has about 240,000 distinct CDR3 sequences, around a tenth seen once. The source material was PBMCs or a T cell subset sorted from them (not recorded which). The receptor source for this set is a man aged 18 to 29 who had mild COVID-19 (a few samples of this study predate the infection). Cell type and time point are not known.

V usage is TRBV5-4 and J usage is TRBJ2-5; TRBD1 matches at 9 bases. J gave up 3 bases and V 3 bases, and 3 bases lay outside the gene matches. The CDR3 has 14 residues. Germline V lookup: CDR1 SGHNT, CDR2 YYREEE (reference sequence). The CDR3: CASSSQGAEETQYF. CDR3 DNA sequence: TGTGCCAGCAGCTCACAGGGGGCTGAAGAGACCCAGTACTTC.

This clonotype was detected many times. The chain has TRBV29-1 and TRBJ2-7, with D unresolved. CDR1 and CDR2 (germline): SQVTM, ANQGSEA. Trimming cost V 3 bases and J 2 bases, with 14 bases left between them. The CDR3 has 14 amino acids. The CDR3 nucleotides read TGCAGCGTTGAGCCGTTGGGCGATACCTACGAGCAGTACTTC. Encoded protein: CSVEPLGDTYEQYF.

This clonotype was recorded a few times. V gene TRBV7-3 combines with J gene TRBJ2-5, with TRBD2 matching 7 bases. With 5 bases clipped from V and 7 bases from J, the junction kept 7 bases outside the gene matches. The V gene's germline CDR1 is SGHTA and CDR2 FQGTGA. This CDR3 is 13 amino acids long. CDR3 loop: CASSPRTSRTQYF. CDR3 nucleotides: TGTGCCAGCAGCCCCCGGACTAGTCGGACCCAGTACTTC. Drawing the rest from reference TRBV7-3 and TRBJ2-5, the complete variable domain is GAGVSQTPSNKVTEKGKYVELRCDPISGHTALYWYRQSLGQGPEFLIYFQGTGAADDSGLPNDRFFAVRPEGSVSTLKIQRTERGDSAVYLCASSPRTSRTQYFGPGTRLLVL.

There are a few counts of this clonotype. J is TRBJ1-1 and V is TRBV11-2; the D gene is possibly TRBD1 (6 bases). Trimming removed 3 bases from V and 6 bases from J, with 11 bases in between. CDR1 and CDR2 (germline): SGHAT, FQNNGV. There are 13 residues in the CDR3. In DNA form, the CDR3 reads TGTGCCAGCAGCTTGACACAGGGTTCTGAAGCTTTCTTT. It encodes CASSLTQGSEAFF.

CDR3 protein: CASSLSGAEDTQYF. The DNA of the CDR3 is TGTGCCAGCAGCTTGTCGGGGGCCGAAGATACGCAGTATTTT. J is TRBJ2-3 and V is TRBV7-3; D may correspond to TRBD1 or TRBD2 (6 bases each). The V end lost 3 bases, the J end lost 5 bases, and 12 bases lay between the germline ends. This CDR3 comprises 14 residues. Germline V gene data show CDR1 as SGHTA and CDR2 as FQGTGA. Full variable domain (rest looked up from reference TRBV7-3 and TRBJ2-3): GAGVSQTPSNKVTEKGKYVELRCDPISGHTALYWYRQSLGQGPEFLIYFQGTGAADDSGLPNDRFFAVRPEGSVSTLKIQRTERGDSAVYLCASSLSGAEDTQYFGPGTRLTVL.

The rearrangement joins TRBV5-1 to TRBJ1-5; no reliable D call. The germline CDR1 and CDR2 sequences are SGHRS and YFSETQ. Trimming shortened V by 1 base and J by 5 bases, and 10 bases separated the two germline ends. The CDR3 totals 14 residues. Here the CDR3 reads CASSLNGYDQPQHF. DNA of the CDR3: TGCGCCAGCAGCTTGAACGGTTACGATCAGCCCCAGCATTTT.

This chain connects TRBV4-1 to TRBJ2-1, with 10 bases aligning to TRBD2. Trimming took 5 bases from V and 2 from J; bases not matched to a gene: 12. Germline CDR1 and CDR2: MGHRA and YSYEKL. CDR3 length: 18 amino acids. The CDR3 spells CASSDPRSGTSAYNEQFF. For the CDR3, the DNA is TGCGCCAGCAGCGACCCGCGATCCGGGACTAGCGCCTACAATGAGCAGTTCTTC.